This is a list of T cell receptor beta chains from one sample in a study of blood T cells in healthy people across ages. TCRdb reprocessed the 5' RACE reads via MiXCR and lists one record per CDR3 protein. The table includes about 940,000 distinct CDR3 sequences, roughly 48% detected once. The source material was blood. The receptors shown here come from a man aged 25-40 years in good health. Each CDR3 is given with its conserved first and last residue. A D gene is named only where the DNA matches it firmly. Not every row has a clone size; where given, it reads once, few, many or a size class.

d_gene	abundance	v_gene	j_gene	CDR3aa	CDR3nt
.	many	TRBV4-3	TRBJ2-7	CASSQHNEQYF	TGCGCCAGCAGCCAACATAACGAGCAGTACTTC
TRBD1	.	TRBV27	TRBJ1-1	CASREQGLTEAFF	TGTGCCAGCAGGGAACAGGGGTTGACTGAAGCTTTCTTT
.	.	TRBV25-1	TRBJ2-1	CASSEDRGMVNEQFF	TGTGCCAGCAGTGAAGATCGGGGGATGGTAAATGAGCAGTTCTTC
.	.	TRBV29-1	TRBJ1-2	CSAVRGTYGYTF	TGCAGCGCTGTTAGAGGCACCTATGGCTACACCTTC
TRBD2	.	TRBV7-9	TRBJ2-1	CASSLVYTVRGGAQNEQFF	TGTGCCAGCAGCTTAGTTTATACGGTTCGCGGGGGGGCACAGAATGAGCAGTTCTTC
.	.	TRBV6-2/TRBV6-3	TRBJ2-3	CASRKAVTTDTQYF	TGTGCCAGCAGAAAAGCGGTAACCACAGATACGCAGTATTTT
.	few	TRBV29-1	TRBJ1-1	CSVEGPGTEAFF	TGCAGCGTTGAGGGGCCGGGGACTGAAGCTTTCTTT
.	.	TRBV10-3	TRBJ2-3	CAIREGGSTDTQYF	TGTGCCATCAGAGAAGGCGGGAGCACAGATACGCAGTATTTT
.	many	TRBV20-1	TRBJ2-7	CSARRTGSYEQYF	TGCAGTGCTAGACGAACAGGGTCCTACGAGCAGTACTTC
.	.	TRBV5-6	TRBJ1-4	CASSGPSQNNEKLFF	TGTGCCAGCAGCGGCCCCTCACAGAACAATGAAAAACTGTTTTTT
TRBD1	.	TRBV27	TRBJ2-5	CASSYRQGHDEQYF	TGTGCCAGCAGTTACCGACAGGGCCATGATGAGCAGTACTTC
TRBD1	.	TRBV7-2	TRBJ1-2	CASSVAGGRRGYTF	TGTGCCAGCAGCGTTGCAGGGGGAAGACGAGGCTACACCTTC
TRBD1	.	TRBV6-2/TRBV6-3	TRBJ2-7	CASRSTGKPYEQYF	TGTGCCAGCAGATCGACAGGGAAACCCTACGAGCAGTACTTC
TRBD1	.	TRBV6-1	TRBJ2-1	CASRPGQFYNEQFF	TGTGCCAGCAGGCCGGGACAGTTCTACAATGAGCAGTTCTTC
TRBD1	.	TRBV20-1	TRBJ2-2	CSAHYPGQGSGELFF	TGCAGTGCTCACTACCCGGGACAGGGGTCCGGGGAGCTGTTTTTT
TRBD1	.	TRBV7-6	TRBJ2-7	CASSLRQGQSEQYF	TGTGCCAGCAGCCTACGACAGGGTCAGAGCGAGCAGTACTTC
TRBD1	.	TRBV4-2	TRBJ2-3	CASSVRQGLGTDTQYF	TGTGCCAGCAGCGTCCGACAGGGGCTCGGCACAGATACGCAGTATTTT
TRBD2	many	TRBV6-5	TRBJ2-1	CASSYSRLLAGGDEQFF	TGTGCCAGCAGTTACTCGAGGCTCCTAGCGGGGGGTGATGAGCAGTTCTTC
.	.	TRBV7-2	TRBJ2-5	CASSSAKTQETQYF	TGTGCCAGCAGTTCGGCCAAAACCCAAGAGACCCAGTACTTC
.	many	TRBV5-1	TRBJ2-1	CASSPGGPYNEQFF	TGTGCCAGCAGTCCCGGGGGTCCCTACAATGAGCAGTTCTTC
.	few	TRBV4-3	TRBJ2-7	CASSQVEGGGYEQYF	TGCGCCAGCAGCCAAGTGGAGGGAGGGGGTTACGAGCAGTACTTC
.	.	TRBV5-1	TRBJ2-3	CACSLPAQPSTDTQYF	TGCGCCTGCAGCTTGCCAGCCCAGCCCAGCACAGATACGCAGTATTTT
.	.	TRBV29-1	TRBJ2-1	CSVEDKGGWRNEQFF	TGCAGCGTTGAAGATAAGGGGGGCTGGCGGAATGAGCAGTTCTTC
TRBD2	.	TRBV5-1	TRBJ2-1	CASSSSAGTGGGSYNEQFF	TGCGCCAGCAGCTCCTCCGCGGGTACGGGCGGGGGCTCCTACAATGAGCAGTTCTTC
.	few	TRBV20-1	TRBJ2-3	CSVARGVGTDTQYF	TGCAGTGTCGCAAGGGGGGTGGGCACAGATACGCAGTATTTT
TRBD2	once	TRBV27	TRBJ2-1	CASSLSGLAGRYNEQFF	TGTGCCAGCAGTTTATCGGGACTAGCGGGGAGGTACAATGAGCAGTTCTTC
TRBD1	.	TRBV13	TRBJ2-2	CASSLVRTGNTGELFF	TGTGCCAGCAGCTTAGTGCGGACAGGGAACACCGGGGAGCTGTTTTTT
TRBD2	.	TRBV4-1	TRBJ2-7	CASSQEGSGAFDSYEQYF	TGCGCCAGCAGCCAAGAAGGTAGCGGGGCTTTTGATTCCTACGAGCAGTACTTC
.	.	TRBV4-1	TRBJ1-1	CASSQGLMANTEAFF	TGCGCCAGCAGCCAAGGTTTAATGGCGAACACTGAAGCTTTCTTT
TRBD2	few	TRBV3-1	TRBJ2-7	CASSQDLSGGSYEQYF	TGTGCCAGCAGCCAAGATCTTAGCGGGGGATCTTACGAGCAGTACTTC
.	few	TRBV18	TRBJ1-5	CASSPYGETGNQPQHF	TGTGCCAGCTCACCGTACGGCGAGACGGGCAATCAGCCCCAGCATTTT
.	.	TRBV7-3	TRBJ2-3	CASSLGASRDTQYF	TGTGCCAGCAGCTTAGGTGCTAGTAGAGATACGCAGTATTTT
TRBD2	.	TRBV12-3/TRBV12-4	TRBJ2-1	CASSLTTSGGNEQFF	TGTGCCAGCAGTTTGACGACTAGCGGGGGAAATGAGCAGTTCTTC
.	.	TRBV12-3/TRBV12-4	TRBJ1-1	CACSFRQGGVRTEAFF	TGTGCCTGCAGTTTCCGTCAGGGAGGGGTGCGCACTGAAGCTTTCTTT
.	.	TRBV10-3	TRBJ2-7	CAIRDRLSSSYEQYF	TGTGCCATCAGGGACAGACTCTCTAGCTCCTACGAGCAGTACTTC
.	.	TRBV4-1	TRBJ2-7	CASSPQGGAYEQYF	TGCGCCAGCAGCCCCCAGGGAGGAGCCTACGAGCAGTACTTC
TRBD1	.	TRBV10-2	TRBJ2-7	CASSELGTEVQYF	TGCGCCAGCAGTGAACTCGGGACAGAAGTGCAGTACTTC
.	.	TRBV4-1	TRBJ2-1	CASSQGKAEPNEQFF	TGCGCCAGCAGCCAAGGAAAAGCGGAACCCAATGAGCAGTTCTTC
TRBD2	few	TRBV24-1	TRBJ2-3	CATSDLASGINSDTQYF	TGTGCCACCAGTGATTTGGCCAGCGGGATTAACTCAGATACGCAGTATTTT
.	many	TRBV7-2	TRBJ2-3	CASSLGLSSTDTQYF	TGTGCCAGCAGCTTAGGGCTTTCTAGCACAGATACGCAGTATTTT
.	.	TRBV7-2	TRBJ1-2	CASSYRDIGLTGYTF	TGTGCCAGCAGTTACCGGGACATAGGCCTTACTGGCTACACCTTC
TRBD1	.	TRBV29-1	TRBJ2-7	CSVESRTGGSYEQYF	TGCAGCGTTGAAAGCCGGACAGGTGGCTCCTACGAGCAGTACTTC
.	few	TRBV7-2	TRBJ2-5	CASSSPNQETQYF	TGTGCCAGCAGCTCACCCAACCAAGAGACCCAGTACTTC
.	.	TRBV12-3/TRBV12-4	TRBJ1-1	CASSFLPEAFF	TGTGCCAGCAGTTTCCTCCCTGAAGCTTTCTTT
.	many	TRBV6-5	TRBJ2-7	CASSYGTGNYEQYF	TGTGCCAGCAGTTACGGGACTGGGAACTACGAGCAGTACTTC
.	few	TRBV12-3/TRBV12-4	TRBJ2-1	CASIRGNENEQFF	TGTGCCAGCATTAGGGGGAATGAGAATGAGCAGTTCTTC
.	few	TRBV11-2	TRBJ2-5	CASSLDGPSETQYF	TGTGCCAGCAGCTTAGACGGGCCGTCGGAGACCCAGTACTTC
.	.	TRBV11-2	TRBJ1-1	CASSLAGSREAFF	TGTGCCAGCAGCTTAGCAGGGAGCCGTGAAGCTTTCTTT
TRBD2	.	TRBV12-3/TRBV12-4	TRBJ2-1	CASSSGGGGTDEQFF	TGTGCCAGCAGTTCCGGAGGCGGGGGGACTGATGAGCAGTTCTTC
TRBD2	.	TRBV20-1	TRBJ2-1	CSASESSGVRNEQFF	TGCAGTGCTTCCGAATCTAGCGGGGTTAGAAATGAGCAGTTCTTC
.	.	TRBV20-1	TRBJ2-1	CSARPTSVYNEQFF	TGCAGTGCTAGACCTACTAGTGTCTACAATGAGCAGTTCTTC
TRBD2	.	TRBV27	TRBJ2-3	CASSPLSGGLSDTQYF	TGTGCCAGCAGTCCCCTCTCGGGGGGGCTATCTGATACGCAGTATTTT
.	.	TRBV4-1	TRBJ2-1	CASSQGSGNEQFF	TGCGCCAGCAGCCAAGGCTCTGGCAATGAGCAGTTCTTC
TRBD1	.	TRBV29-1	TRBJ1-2	CSVGVGGGNYGYTF	TGCAGCGTTGGGGTTGGAGGGGGCAACTATGGCTACACCTTC
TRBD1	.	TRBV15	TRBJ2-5	CATSQDRVQETQYF	TGTGCCACCAGCCAAGACAGGGTCCAAGAGACCCAGTACTTC
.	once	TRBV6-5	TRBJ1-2	CASSSADGLLDYGYTF	TGTGCCAGCAGTTCCGCGGACGGACTGCTTGACTATGGCTACACCTTC
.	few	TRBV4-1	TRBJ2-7	CASSLRPVYEQYF	TGCGCCAGCAGCCTGCGCCCTGTTTACGAGCAGTACTTC
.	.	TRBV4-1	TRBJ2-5	CASSHQSKETQYF	TGCGCCAGCAGCCACCAGTCCAAAGAGACCCAGTACTTC
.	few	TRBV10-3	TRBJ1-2	CAIKQEDGYTF	TGTGCCATCAAACAGGAGGATGGCTACACCTTC
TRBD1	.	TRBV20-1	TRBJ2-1	CSARPTTGFQGYEQFF	TGCAGTGCTAGACCCACGACAGGGTTTCAGGGTTATGAGCAGTTCTTC